This T cell receptor (beta chain) was documented in a study of T-cell memory formation after mild COVID-19. TCRdb recomputed calls from the 5' RACE reads with MiXCR, one row per CDR3 protein. The data show more than 250,000 distinct CDR3 sequences, 16% seen once. The clonotype was recovered from a man in his late teens or twenties who had mild COVID-19 (a few samples of this study predate the infection). Cell type and time point are not known. Sequenced: PBMCs or a T cell subset sorted from them (not recorded which).

The CDR3 loop reads CSARRTGTSYNEQFF. The CDR3 region has the DNA TGCAGTGCTAGACGGACCGGGACTAGCTACAATGAGCAGTTCTTC. The gene calls are TRBV20-1 and TRBJ2-1; TRBD2 agrees at 8 bases. CDR1 is DFQATT and CDR2 is SNEGSKA in the germline V gene (reference sequence). J gave up 3 bases and V 2 bases, and 6 bases lay outside the gene matches. The CDR3 runs to 15 residues.